The present T cell receptor beta chain was sequenced within a study of T cells in Graves' hyperthyroidism and ophthalmopathy. Overall study: The authors collected peripheral blood at initial diagnosis, before any treatment.

To note about this clonotype: Its antigen is undetermined.

Whole-study findings and limits: Ophthalmopathy was identified by the model a median approximately six months ahead of onset.

The TCR beta CDR3 regions underwent amplification using RNA transcripts as the source. First-round RT-PCR of the TCR CDR3 relied on the HTBI primer set. TCRdb redid the calling of the multiplex PCR reads with MiXCR, one entry per CDR3 protein. In the table there are about 530,000 distinct CDR3 sequences, roughly 17% of which are singletons. Per germline, CDR1 LNHNV and CDR2 YYDKDF (reference sequence). With 0 bases clipped from V and 5 bases from J, the junction kept 7 bases outside the gene matches. This CDR3 region has 16 residues. The sequence derives from a woman younger than 30 with Graves' ophthalmopathy. The rearrangement joins TRBV15 to TRBJ2-1, with TRBD2 matching over 7 bases. Source material: blood. CDR3 residues: CATSRDWLAEDNEQFF. CDR3 in DNA: TGTGCCACCAGCAGAGATTGGCTAGCGGAGGACAATGAGCAGTTCTTC.